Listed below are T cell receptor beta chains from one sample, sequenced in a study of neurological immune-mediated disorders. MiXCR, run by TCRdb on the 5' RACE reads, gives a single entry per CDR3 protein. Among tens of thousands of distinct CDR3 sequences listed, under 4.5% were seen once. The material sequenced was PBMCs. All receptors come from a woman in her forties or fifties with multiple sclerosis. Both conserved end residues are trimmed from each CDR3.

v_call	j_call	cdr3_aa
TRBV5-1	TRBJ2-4	ASSSAGDRTKNIQY
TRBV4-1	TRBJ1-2	ASSLPGGGQGIYGYT
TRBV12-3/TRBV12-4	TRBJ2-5	ASNLAGGAETQY
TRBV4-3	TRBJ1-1	ASSQGFGRRETEAF
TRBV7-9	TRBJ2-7	ASSRDKFYEQY
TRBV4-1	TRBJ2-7	ASSQVRQPLY
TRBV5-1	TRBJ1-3	ASSLEGQTSSGNTIY
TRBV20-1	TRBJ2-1	SAGSPSGEYEQF
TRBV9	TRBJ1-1	ASSATPPGDNTEAF
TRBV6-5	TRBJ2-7	ASSYSGLAGAPYEQY
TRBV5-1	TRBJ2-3	ASSLGQGAITDTQY
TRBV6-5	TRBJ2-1	ASSYTGLGDEQF